The rows below give T cell receptor beta chains drawn from one sample of a study of Tregs in tolerant kidney transplant recipients. TCRdb keeps only in-frame clones here, not all; method: immunoSEQ multiplex PCR. This table has about 94,000 clones, approximately 93% appearing once. Sequences were derived from CD4+ T cells from blood, sampled before the transplant. These receptors originate from a human donor who received a combined kidney and bone marrow transplant. The CDR3 runs from the conserved cysteine through the conserved F or W. The order of the fields is CDR3 DNA, CDR3 protein, V gene, clone size, J gene, D gene, CDR3 length. A D gene is named only where the DNA matches it firmly. The listing skips clone size in some rows; elsewhere it reads once, few, many or a size class.

CDR3nt: TGTGCCAGCAGCCAAGTATTAGGGGCCGGGGCCAACGTCCTGACTTTC; CDR3aa: CASSQVLGAGANVLTF; v_gene: TRBV4-2; abundance: -; j_gene: TRBJ2-6; d_gene: -; len: 16
CDR3nt: TGTGCCAGCAGTTTAGCAGGGAAAGAGACCCAGTACTTC; CDR3aa: CASSLAGKETQYF; v_gene: TRBV27; abundance: -; j_gene: TRBJ2-5; d_gene: -; len: 13
CDR3nt: TGTGCCAGCAGCTTATCCGGTGAAAGAGGGAAAGCTTTCTTT; CDR3aa: CASSLSGERGKAFF; v_gene: TRBV7-6; abundance: -; j_gene: TRBJ1-1; d_gene: -; len: 14
CDR3nt: TGCAGCGTTTACTTAGCAGAGACCCAGTACTTC; CDR3aa: CSVYLAETQYF; v_gene: TRBV29-1; abundance: -; j_gene: TRBJ2-5; d_gene: -; len: 11
CDR3nt: TGTGCCAGCAGCATCCGCCTAGCGGGGGACAATGAGCAGTTCTTC; CDR3aa: CASSIRLAGDNEQFF; v_gene: TRBV4-2; abundance: few; j_gene: TRBJ2-1; d_gene: TRBD2; len: 15
CDR3nt: TGCGCCAGCGGCATACAGGGACCTGGGGACGAGCAGTACTTC; CDR3aa: CASGIQGPGDEQYF; v_gene: TRBV5-1; abundance: once; j_gene: TRBJ2-7; d_gene: -; len: 14
CDR3nt: TGCAGCGGGGACAGCGACACTGAAGCTTTCTTT; CDR3aa: CSGDSDTEAFF; v_gene: TRBV29-1; abundance: -; j_gene: TRBJ1-1; d_gene: TRBD1; len: 11
CDR3nt: TGCGCCAGCAGCCACGGACTAGCGGGAGAAGTGGGGGGATGGACCGGGGAGCTGTTTTTT; CDR3aa: CASSHGLAGEVGGWTGELFF; v_gene: TRBV4-3; abundance: few; j_gene: TRBJ2-2; d_gene: TRBD2; len: 20
CDR3nt: TGTGCCACCACCGTAGGAGATTCCCTTAACTATGGCTACACCTTC; CDR3aa: CATTVGDSLNYGYTF; v_gene: TRBV15; abundance: -; j_gene: TRBJ1-2; d_gene: -; len: 15
CDR3nt: TGCGCCAGCAGCTTGGACAGGGGTGAAGCTTTCTTT; CDR3aa: CASSLDRGEAFF; v_gene: TRBV5-1; abundance: -; j_gene: TRBJ1-1; d_gene: TRBD1; len: 12
CDR3nt: TGTGCCAGCTCGGGGGGACAGGGGGACTACGAGCAGTACTTC; CDR3aa: CASSGGQGDYEQYF; v_gene: TRBV18; abundance: -; j_gene: TRBJ2-7; d_gene: TRBD1; len: 14
CDR3nt: TGTGCTAGTGGTGCCCTAGACCGAGGGGGCACTGAAGCTTTCTTT; CDR3aa: CASGALDRGGTEAFF; v_gene: TRBV12-5; abundance: -; j_gene: TRBJ1-1; d_gene: -; len: 15
CDR3nt: TGCGCCAGCAGCCAGGAAGCGAGGCCAGAGCGGAACACTGAAGCTTTCTTT; CDR3aa: CASSQEARPERNTEAFF; v_gene: TRBV4-3; abundance: -; j_gene: TRBJ1-1; d_gene: -; len: 17
CDR3nt: TGCGCCAGCAGCCAAGAACGCGGGGACATTCAGTACTTC; CDR3aa: CASSQERGDIQYF; v_gene: TRBV4-3; abundance: -; j_gene: TRBJ2-4; d_gene: -; len: 13
CDR3nt: TGTGCCAGCAGCCAAGATCGCGGGAGAGGCCCAGATACGCAGTATTTT; CDR3aa: CASSQDRGRGPDTQYF; v_gene: TRBV4-2; abundance: -; j_gene: TRBJ2-3; d_gene: TRBD2; len: 16
CDR3nt: TGCGCCAGCAGCTTGGGTAGGGACAGGGCATATGGCTACACCTTC; CDR3aa: CASSLGRDRAYGYTF; v_gene: TRBV5-1; abundance: -; j_gene: TRBJ1-2; d_gene: TRBD1; len: 15
CDR3nt: TGTGCCTGGAGTGTACGGAGAAGTACAGGACCTAACTATGGCTACACCTTC; CDR3aa: CAWSVRRSTGPNYGYTF; v_gene: TRBV30; abundance: -; j_gene: TRBJ1-2; d_gene: -; len: 17
CDR3nt: TGTGCCAGCCTGGACAGCACCTACGAGCAGTACTTC; CDR3aa: CASLDSTYEQYF; v_gene: TRBV28; abundance: -; j_gene: TRBJ2-7; d_gene: -; len: 12
CDR3nt: TGCGCCAGCAGCTTGATACGGGGTTTAGGGGCCAACGTCCTGACTTTC; CDR3aa: CASSLIRGLGANVLTF; v_gene: TRBV5-1; abundance: -; j_gene: TRBJ2-6; d_gene: -; len: 16
CDR3nt: TGTGCCTGGAGTGGAGGTTTCGGCAATCAGCCCCAGCATTTT; CDR3aa: CAWSGGFGNQPQHF; v_gene: TRBV30; abundance: once; j_gene: TRBJ1-5; d_gene: -; len: 14